This T cell receptor beta chain was identified during a study of pediatric ulcerative colitis. Turning to this clone: The antigen is not known.

Sequencing used immunoSEQ multiplex PCR; TCRdb keeps in-frame clones, though not all of them. Of fewer than 45,000 clones listed, approximately 82% are singletons. The V gene lost 4 bases and the J gene lost 2 bases, with 15 bases spanning the gap. Germline V gene sequence: CDR1 SGHAT, CDR2 FQNNGV. CDR3 length: 17 amino acids. Study observations and caveats: Acute severe colitis showed lower rectal diversity from clonal expansions.

This clonotype originated in a girl aged 5-17 years with moderate ulcerative colitis. Material for sequencing was blood. The rearrangement joins TRBV11-2 to TRBJ2-6; D is possibly TRBD2 (5 bases). The CDR3 coding sequence is TGTGCCAGCAGCTCGGGATTCGGATGGGCTGGGGCCAACGTCCTGACTTTC. It specifies CASSSGFGWAGANVLTF.